This TCR beta chain comes out of a study of blood T cells in healthy people across ages. Germline values: CDR1 GTSNPN, CDR2 SVGIG (reference sequence). V was clipped by 3 bases and J by 6 bases, with 11 bases between them. This CDR3 spans 12 amino acids. Donors gave 8.5 to 10 milliliters of peripheral blood apiece. Combining a sample-barcoded 5' primer with a J-beta primer mix, a second PCR ran for roughly 7 to 12 cycles. Each cDNA molecule, via a template-switch adaptor with 12 random nucleotides, was tagged. Every sample gave at least 3 million paired-end reads containing CDR3. TCRdb reprocessed the 5' RACE reads with MiXCR, giving one entry per CDR3 protein. The data contain about 1.1 million distinct CDR3 sequences, roughly two fifths of them seen just once; the ten biggest clones take up around 13%.

Source material: blood. The chain carries TRBV30 and TRBJ1-2, with D possibly TRBD1 on 6 matching bases. The sequence came from a man aged 18 to 30 in good health. The CDR3 DNA is TGTGCCTGGAGCCCGACAGGCCATGGCTACACCTTC. This sequence encodes CAWSPTGHGYTF.